This T cell receptor (beta chain) was captured in a study of STAT5B mutations in CD4+ large granular lymphocyte leukemia. Across the whole study: The CDR3 'QG' motif was associated with a particular HLA allele among healthy donors.

For this clone: No antigen is known for it.

Controls came from buffy coats of healthy blood donors. How the authors handled the data: Lowest detectable productive clonotype frequency was 2.59 x 10-5. The protocol was immunoSEQ multiplex PCR, while the TCRdb copy is restricted to in-frame clones and leaves out a portion. V and J calls and clone size are given by that table; D and trimming were obtained from the DNA. The table includes over 35,000 clones, roughly 84% detected once. Study-wide findings and caveats: Without putative leukemic clones, patient CD4-sorted repertoires remained more clonal than healthy CD4+ repertoires.

The CDR3 spans 15 residues. Germline-derived CDR1 and CDR2 are SGHTA and FQGTGA. Deletions cut 5 bases from V and 0 bases from J, with 12 bases between. This clonotype was obtained from a human donor in good health. Source material: CD4+ T cells from blood buffy coats. V is TRBV7-3 and J is TRBJ2-3; tentative D call: TRBD2 (6 bases). The CDR3 spells CASSRTGGSTDTQYF. For the CDR3, the DNA is TGTGCCAGCAGCCGGACCGGAGGGAGCACAGATACGCAGTATTTT.